Detailed here is one T cell receptor (beta chain). The sample is drawn from a study of T cell clones after liver transplantation. Study-wide background: Patients counted as tolerant after at least one year off all immunosuppression, enzymes not exceeding twice normal.

TCRdb's copy holds only in-frame clones and misses some; the assay was immunoSEQ multiplex PCR. Altogether roughly 73,000 clones are present, 75% to 85% being singletons, with the ten largest covering roughly 0.6%. This sequence originates from a human donor who received a liver transplant. The source material was CD4+ T cells from blood, sampled before liver transplant.

The DNA for the CDR3 is TGTGCCAGCAGTTTGAACAGGGCCGAGGTTGCCGGGGAGCTGTTTTTT. Amino acids: CASSLNRAEVAGELFF. The rearrangement joins TRBV28 to TRBJ2-2, with a possible D match to TRBD1 (6 bases). The CDR3 loop spans 16 amino acids. Germline assignment: CDR1 MDHEN and CDR2 SYDVKM. Trimming removed 3 bases from V and 6 bases from J, with 17 bases in between.